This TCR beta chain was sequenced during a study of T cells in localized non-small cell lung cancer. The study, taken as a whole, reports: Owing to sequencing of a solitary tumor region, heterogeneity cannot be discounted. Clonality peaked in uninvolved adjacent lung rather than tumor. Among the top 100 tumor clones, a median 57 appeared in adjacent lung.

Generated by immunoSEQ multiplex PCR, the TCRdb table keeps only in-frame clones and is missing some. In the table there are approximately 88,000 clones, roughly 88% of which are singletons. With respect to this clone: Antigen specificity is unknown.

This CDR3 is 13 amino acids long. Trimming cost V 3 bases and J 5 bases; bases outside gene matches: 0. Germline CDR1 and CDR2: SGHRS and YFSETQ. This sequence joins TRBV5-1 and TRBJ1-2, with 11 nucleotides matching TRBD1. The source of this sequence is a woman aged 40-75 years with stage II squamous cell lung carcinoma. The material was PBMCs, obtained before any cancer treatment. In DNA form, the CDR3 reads TGCGCCAGCAGCTGGGACAGGGGGTATGGCTACACCTTC. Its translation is CASSWDRGYGYTF. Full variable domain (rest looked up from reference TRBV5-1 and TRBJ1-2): KAGVTQTPRYLIKTRGQQVTLSCSPISGHRSVSWYQQTPGQGLQFLFEYFSETQRNKGNFPGRFSGRQFSNSRSEMNVSTLELGDSALYLCASSWDRGYGYTFGSGTRLTVV.